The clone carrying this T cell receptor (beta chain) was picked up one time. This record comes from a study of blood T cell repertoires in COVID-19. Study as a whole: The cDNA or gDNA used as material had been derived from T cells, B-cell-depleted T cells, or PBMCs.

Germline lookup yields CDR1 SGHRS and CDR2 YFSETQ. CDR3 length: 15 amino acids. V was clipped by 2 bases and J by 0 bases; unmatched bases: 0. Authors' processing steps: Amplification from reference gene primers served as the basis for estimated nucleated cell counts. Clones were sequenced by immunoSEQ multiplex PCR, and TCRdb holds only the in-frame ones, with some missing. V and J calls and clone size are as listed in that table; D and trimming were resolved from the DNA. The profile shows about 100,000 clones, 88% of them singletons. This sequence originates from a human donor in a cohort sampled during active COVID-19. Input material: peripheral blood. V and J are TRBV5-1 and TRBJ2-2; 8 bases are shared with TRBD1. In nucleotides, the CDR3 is TGCGCCAGCAGCTTACAGGGGGCGAACACCGGGGAGCTGTTTTTT. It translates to CASSLQGANTGELFF.